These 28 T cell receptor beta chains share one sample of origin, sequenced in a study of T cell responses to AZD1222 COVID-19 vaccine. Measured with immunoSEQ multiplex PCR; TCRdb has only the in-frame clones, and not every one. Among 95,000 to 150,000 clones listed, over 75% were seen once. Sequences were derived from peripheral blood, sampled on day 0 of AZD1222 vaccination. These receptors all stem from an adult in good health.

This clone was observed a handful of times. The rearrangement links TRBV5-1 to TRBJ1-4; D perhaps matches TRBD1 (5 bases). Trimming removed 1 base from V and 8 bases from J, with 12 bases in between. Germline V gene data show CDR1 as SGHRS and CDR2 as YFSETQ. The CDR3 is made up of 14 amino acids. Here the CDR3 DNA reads TGCGCCAGCAGCTTGTTACCAGAGGGGGAAAAACTGTTTTTT. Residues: CASSLLPEGEKLFF. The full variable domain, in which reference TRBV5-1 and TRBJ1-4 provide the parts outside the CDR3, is KAGVTQTPRYLIKTRGQQVTLSCSPISGHRSVSWYQQTPGQGLQFLFEYFSETQRNKGNFPGRFSGRQFSNSRSEMNVSTLELGDSALYLCASSLLPEGEKLFFGSGTQLSVL.

CDR3 DNA sequence: TGTGCCAGCAGTAGACGACAGGGGTACGAGACCCAGTACTTC. It codes for CASSRRQGYETQYF. This rearrangement joins TRBV6-5 to TRBJ2-5; 8 nucleotides agree with TRBD1. The V segment lost 5 bases and the J segment 5 bases; nucleotides outside the gene matches: 7. The CDR3 covers 14 residues. The V gene's germline CDR1 is MNHEY and CDR2 SVGAGI.

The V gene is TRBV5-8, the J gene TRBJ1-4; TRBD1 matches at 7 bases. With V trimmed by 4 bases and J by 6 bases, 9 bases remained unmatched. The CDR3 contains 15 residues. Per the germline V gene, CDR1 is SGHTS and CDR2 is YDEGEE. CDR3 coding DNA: TGTGCCAGCAGCCTGGGAGGGGGCCAGCATGAAAAACTGTTTTTT. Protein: CASSLGGGQHEKLFF. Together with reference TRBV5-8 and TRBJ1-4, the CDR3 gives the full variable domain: EAGVTQSPTHLIKTRGQQATLRCSPISGHTSVYWYQQALGLGLQFLLWYDEGEERNRGNFPPRFSGRQFPNYSSELNVNALELEDSALYLCASSLGGGQHEKLFFGSGTQLSVL.

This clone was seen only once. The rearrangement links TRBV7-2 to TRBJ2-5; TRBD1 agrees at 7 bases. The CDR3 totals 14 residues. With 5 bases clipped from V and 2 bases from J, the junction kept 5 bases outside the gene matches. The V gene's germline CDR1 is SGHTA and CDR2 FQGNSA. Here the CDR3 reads CASSPGTDQETQYF. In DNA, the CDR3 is TGTGCCAGCAGCCCGGGGACAGATCAAGAGACCCAGTACTTC.

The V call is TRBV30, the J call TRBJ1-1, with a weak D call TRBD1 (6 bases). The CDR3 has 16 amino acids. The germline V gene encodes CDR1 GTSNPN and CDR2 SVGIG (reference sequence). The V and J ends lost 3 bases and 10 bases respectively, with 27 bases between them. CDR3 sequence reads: CAWSPDSKGVVLRAFF. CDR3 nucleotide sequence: TGTGCCTGGAGCCCGGACAGTAAGGGTGTGGTTCTTCGAGCTTTCTTT.

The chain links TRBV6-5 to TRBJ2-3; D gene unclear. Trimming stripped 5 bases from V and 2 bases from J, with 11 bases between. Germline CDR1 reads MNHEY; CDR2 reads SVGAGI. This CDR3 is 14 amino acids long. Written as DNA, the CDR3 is TGTGCCAGCAGTACGTTCTTCTCCACAGATACGCAGTATTTT. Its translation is CASSTFFSTDTQYF.

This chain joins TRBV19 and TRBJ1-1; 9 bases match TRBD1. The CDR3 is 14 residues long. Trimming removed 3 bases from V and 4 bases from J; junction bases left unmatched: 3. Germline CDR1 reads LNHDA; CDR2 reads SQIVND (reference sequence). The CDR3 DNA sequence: TGTGCCAGTAGTATTACAGGGGGCGGCACTGAAGCTTTCTTT. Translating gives CASSITGGGTEAFF.

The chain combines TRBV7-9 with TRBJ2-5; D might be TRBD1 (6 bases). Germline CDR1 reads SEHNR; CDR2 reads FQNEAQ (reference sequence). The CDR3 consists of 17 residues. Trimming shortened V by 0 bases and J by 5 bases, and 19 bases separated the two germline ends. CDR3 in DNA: TGTGCCAGCAGCTTAGCCCGGGCAACGGCGCAGGGGGAGACCCAGTACTTC. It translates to CASSLARATAQGETQYF.

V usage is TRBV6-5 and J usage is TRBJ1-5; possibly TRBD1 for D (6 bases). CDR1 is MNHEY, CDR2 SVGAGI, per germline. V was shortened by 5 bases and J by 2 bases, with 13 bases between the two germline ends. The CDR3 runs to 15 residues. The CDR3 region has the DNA TGTGCCAGCAGTAGAGCGGGGGGCGGCAATCAGCCCCAGCATTTT. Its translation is CASSRAGGGNQPQHF.

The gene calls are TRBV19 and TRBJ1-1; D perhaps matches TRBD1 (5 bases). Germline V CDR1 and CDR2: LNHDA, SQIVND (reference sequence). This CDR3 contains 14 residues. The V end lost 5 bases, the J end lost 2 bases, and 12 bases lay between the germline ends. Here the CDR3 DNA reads TGTGCCAGTAGTGCCCGGGACCGTAACACTGAAGCTTTCTTT. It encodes CASSARDRNTEAFF.

The DNA of the CDR3 is TGTGCCACCAGCAGAGATCTTGGAGACAAAAACATTCAGTACTTC. Amino acids: CATSRDLGDKNIQYF. The chain links TRBV15 to TRBJ2-4; D not certain. CDR3 length equals 15 residues. Germline V gene sequence: CDR1 LNHNV, CDR2 YYDKDF (reference sequence). Trimming shortened V by 0 bases and J by 3 bases, and 9 bases separated the two germline ends. The variable domain in full, with the rest retrieved from reference TRBV15 and TRBJ2-4, is DAMVIQNPRYQVTQFGKPVTLSCSQTLNHNVMYWYQQKSSQAPKLLFHYYDKDFNNEADTPDNFQSRRPNTSFCFLDIRSPGLGDTAMYLCATSRDLGDKNIQYFGAGTRLSVL.

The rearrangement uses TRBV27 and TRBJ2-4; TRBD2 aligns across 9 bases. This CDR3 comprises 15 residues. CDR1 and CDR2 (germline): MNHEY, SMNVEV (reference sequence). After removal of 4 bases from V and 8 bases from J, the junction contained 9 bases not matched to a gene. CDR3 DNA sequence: TGTGCCAGCAGTTCATATGCGGGGGGGAGGGACATTCAGTACTTC. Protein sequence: CASSSYAGGRDIQYF.

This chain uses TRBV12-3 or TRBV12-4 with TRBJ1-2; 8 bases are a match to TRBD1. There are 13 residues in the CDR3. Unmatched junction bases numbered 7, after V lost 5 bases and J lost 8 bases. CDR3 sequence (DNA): TGTGCCAGCAGTCGGACAGGGAGGTACGGCTACACCTTC. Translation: CASSRTGRYGYTF.

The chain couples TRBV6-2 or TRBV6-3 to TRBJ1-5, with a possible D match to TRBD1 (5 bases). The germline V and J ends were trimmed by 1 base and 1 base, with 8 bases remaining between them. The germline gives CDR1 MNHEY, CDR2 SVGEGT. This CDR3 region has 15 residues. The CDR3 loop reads CASSYWGGSNQPQHF. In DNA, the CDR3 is TGTGCCAGCAGTTACTGGGGGGGGAGCAATCAGCCCCAGCATTTT.

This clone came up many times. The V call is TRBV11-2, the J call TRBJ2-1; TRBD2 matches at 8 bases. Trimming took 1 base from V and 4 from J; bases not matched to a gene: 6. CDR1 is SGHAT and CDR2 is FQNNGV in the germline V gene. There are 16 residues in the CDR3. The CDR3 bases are TGTGCCAGCAGCTTAGGGCAGCGGGGGCCATACAATGAGCAGTTCTTC. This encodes CASSLGQRGPYNEQFF.

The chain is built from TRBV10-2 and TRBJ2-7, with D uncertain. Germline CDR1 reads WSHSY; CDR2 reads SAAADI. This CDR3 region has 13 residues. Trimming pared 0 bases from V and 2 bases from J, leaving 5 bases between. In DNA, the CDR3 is TGCGCCAGCAGTGAGTCGTGGGCCTACGAGCAGTACTTC. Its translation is CASSESWAYEQYF.

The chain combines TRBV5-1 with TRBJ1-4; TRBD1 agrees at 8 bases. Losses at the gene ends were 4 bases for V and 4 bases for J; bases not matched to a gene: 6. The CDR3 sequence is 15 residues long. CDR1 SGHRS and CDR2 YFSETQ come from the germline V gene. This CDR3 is CASSVQGAGNEKLFF. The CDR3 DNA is TGCGCCAGCAGCGTGCAGGGGGCGGGTAATGAAAAACTGTTTTTT.

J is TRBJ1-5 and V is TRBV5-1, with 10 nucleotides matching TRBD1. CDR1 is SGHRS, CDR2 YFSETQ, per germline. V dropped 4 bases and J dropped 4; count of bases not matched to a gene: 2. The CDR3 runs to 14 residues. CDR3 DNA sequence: TGCGCCAGCAGCCCGGGACAGGGGAATCAGCCCCAGCATTTT. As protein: CASSPGQGNQPQHF. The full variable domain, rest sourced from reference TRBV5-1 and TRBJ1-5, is KAGVTQTPRYLIKTRGQQVTLSCSPISGHRSVSWYQQTPGQGLQFLFEYFSETQRNKGNFPGRFSGRQFSNSRSEMNVSTLELGDSALYLCASSPGQGNQPQHFGDGTRLSIL.

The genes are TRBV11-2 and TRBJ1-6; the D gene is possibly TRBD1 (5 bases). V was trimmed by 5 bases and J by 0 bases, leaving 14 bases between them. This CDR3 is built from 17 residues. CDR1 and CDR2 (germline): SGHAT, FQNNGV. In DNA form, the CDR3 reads TGTGCCAGCAGCCCGAGGCAGGGTCCCTCCTATAATTCACCCCTCCACTTT. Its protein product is CASSPRQGPSYNSPLHF.

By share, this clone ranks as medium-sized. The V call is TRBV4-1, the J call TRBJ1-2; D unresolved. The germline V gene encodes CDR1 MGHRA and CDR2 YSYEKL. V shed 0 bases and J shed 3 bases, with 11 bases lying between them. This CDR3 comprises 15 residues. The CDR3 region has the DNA TGCGCCAGCAGCCAAGACACACCAGGTTACTATGGCTACACCTTC. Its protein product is CASSQDTPGYYGYTF.

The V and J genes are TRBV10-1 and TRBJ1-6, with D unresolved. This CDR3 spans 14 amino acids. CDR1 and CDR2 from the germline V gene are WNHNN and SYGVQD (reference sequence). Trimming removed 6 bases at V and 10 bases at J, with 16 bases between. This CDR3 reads CASRDTPQHSPLHF. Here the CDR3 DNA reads TGCGCCAGCAGGGATACCCCCCAGCACTCACCCCTCCACTTT.

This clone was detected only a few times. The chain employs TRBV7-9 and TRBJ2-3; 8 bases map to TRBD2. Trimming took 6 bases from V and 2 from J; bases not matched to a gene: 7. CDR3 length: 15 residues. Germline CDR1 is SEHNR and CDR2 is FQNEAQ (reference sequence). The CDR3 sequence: CASSQGLGLTDTQYF. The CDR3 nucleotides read TGTGCCAGCAGTCAGGGACTAGGGCTCACAGATACGCAGTATTTT.

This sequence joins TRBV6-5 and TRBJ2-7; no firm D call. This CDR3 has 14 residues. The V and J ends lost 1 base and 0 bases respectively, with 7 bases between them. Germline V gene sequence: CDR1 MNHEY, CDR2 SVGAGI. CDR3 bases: TGTGCCAGCAGTTACTTCGCCAGCTCCTACGAGCAGTACTTC. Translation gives CASSYFASSYEQYF.

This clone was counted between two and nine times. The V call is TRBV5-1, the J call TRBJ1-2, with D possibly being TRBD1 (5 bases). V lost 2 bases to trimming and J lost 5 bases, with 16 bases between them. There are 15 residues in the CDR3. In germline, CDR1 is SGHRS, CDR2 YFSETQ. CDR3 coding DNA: TGCGCCAGCAGCTTACCCCACCCGCCAGGGTATGGCTACACCTTC. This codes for CASSLPHPPGYGYTF.

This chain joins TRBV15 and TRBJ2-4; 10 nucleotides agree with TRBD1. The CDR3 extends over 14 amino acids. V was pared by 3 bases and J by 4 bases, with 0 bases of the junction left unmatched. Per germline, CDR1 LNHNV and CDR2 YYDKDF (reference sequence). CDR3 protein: CATSRDRGKNIQYF. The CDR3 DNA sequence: TGTGCCACCAGCAGGGACAGGGGGAAAAACATTCAGTACTTC.

The CDR3 DNA sequence: TGTGCCAGTGTCTCCCAAGCGGGATTAACAGATACGCAGTATTTT. It translates to CASVSQAGLTDTQYF. The rearrangement joins TRBV2 to TRBJ2-3, with 7 bases matching TRBD2. J lost 3 bases, V lost 9 bases, and 12 bases had no gene match. This CDR3 spans 15 amino acids. The germline gives CDR1 SNHLY, CDR2 FYNNEI.

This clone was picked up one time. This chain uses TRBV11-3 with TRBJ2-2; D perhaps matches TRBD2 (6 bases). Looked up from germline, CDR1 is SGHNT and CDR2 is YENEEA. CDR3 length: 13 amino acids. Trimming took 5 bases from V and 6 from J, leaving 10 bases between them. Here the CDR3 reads CASSLGGPGELFF. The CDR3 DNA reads TGTGCCAGCAGCCTGGGGGGTCCCGGGGAGCTGTTTTTT. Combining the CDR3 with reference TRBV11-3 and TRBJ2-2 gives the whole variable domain EAGVVQSPRYKIIEKKQPVAFWCNPISGHNTLYWYLQNLGQGPELLIRYENEEAVDDSQLPKDRFSAERLKGVDSTLKIQPAELGDSAVYLCASSLGGPGELFFGEGSRLTVL.

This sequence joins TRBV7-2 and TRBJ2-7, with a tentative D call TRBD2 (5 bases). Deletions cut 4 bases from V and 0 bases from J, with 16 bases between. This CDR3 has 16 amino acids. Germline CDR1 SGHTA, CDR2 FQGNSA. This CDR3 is CASSWDGGESSYEQYF. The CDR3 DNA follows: TGTGCCAGCAGCTGGGATGGAGGCGAGAGCTCCTACGAGCAGTACTTC.